The 27 T cell receptor beta chains below all came from one sample that was sequenced in a study of Tregs in tolerant kidney transplant recipients. Mixed chimerism was transient after nonmyeloablative marrow transplants from related graft donors. Measured with immunoSEQ multiplex PCR; TCRdb has only the in-frame clones, and not every one. The sample holds 65,000 to 85,000 clones; roughly nine tenths are singletons and the top ten take 1.5% to 2%. Sequences were derived from CD4+ T cells from blood (PBMCs), sampled 24 months after the transplant. The receptors originated from a human patient who received a combined kidney and bone marrow transplant. The graft donor may be the source of some T cells.

This chain uses TRBV2 with TRBJ2-5; D uncertain. The germline gives CDR1 SNHLY, CDR2 FYNNEI. V lost 8 bases, J lost 3 bases, and 4 bases lay in between. The CDR3 consists of 10 residues. The CDR3 loop reads CASRKETQYF. DNA of the CDR3: TGTGCCAGCCGTAAAGAGACCCAGTACTTC.

In this sample, this clone turned up once. The same CDR3 arises from other DNA sequences in this sample as well. The rearrangement joins TRBV4-2 to TRBJ1-6; 8 nucleotides match TRBD1. Germline lookup yields CDR1 LGHNA and CDR2 YNFKEQ. The CDR3 has 15 amino acids. Trimming removed 3 bases from V and 8 bases from J; junction bases left unmatched: 6. CDR3 in DNA: TGTGCCAGCAGCCATGACAGGGGAATTGATTCACCCCTCCACTTT. Amino acids: CASSHDRGIDSPLHF.

In its sample, this clone was seen once. The J gene is TRBJ2-3, the V gene TRBV4-2; 12 nucleotides align to TRBD2. The V and J ends lost 0 bases and 7 bases, in that order; junction bases with no gene match: 5. The CDR3 contains 16 residues. CDR1 is LGHNA, CDR2 YNFKEQ, per germline. The CDR3 sequence is CASSQEPSGGGNTQYF. The CDR3 DNA is TGTGCCAGCAGCCAAGAGCCTAGCGGGGGGGGGAATACGCAGTATTTT.

The chain combines TRBV6-1 with TRBJ2-5, with D uncertain. There are 13 residues in the CDR3. The V gene's germline CDR1 is MNHNS and CDR2 SASEGT. V was clipped by 5 bases and J by 2 bases, with 9 bases between them. CDR3 loop: CASSPHWQETQYF. In DNA form, the CDR3 reads TGTGCCAGCAGTCCCCACTGGCAAGAGACCCAGTACTTC.

Written as DNA, the CDR3 is TGTGCCAGCAGCCCGGGGGGGGATCCGAACACTGAAGCTTTCTTT. Translated: CASSPGGDPNTEAFF. The chain uses TRBV11-3 and TRBJ1-1; a weak D match, TRBD1 (5 bases). V lost 5 bases and J lost 1, with 14 bases in between. CDR3 length: 15 residues. Germline CDR1 and CDR2: SGHNT and YENEEA.

The chain has TRBV27 and TRBJ2-7; tentative D call: TRBD1 (6 bases). The CDR3 consists of 14 residues. Germline CDR1 MNHEY, CDR2 SMNVEV (reference sequence). V was shortened by 6 bases and J by 0 bases, with 12 bases between the two germline ends. The CDR3 DNA reads as TGTGCCAGCAGCCGAAACAGGGACTCCTACGAGCAGTACTTC. Encoded protein: CASSRNRDSYEQYF.

The V and J genes are TRBV7-2 and TRBJ2-2; 12 bases align to TRBD1. With V trimmed by 4 bases and J by 6 bases, 3 bases remained unmatched. Germline V lookup: CDR1 SGHTA, CDR2 FQGNSA. The CDR3 has 15 amino acids. In DNA, the CDR3 is TGTGCCAGCAGCTCGGGACAGGGGGCGGCCGGGGAGCTGTTTTTT. Protein sequence: CASSSGQGAAGELFF.

The chain uses TRBV7-2 and TRBJ1-2; TRBD1 agrees at 7 bases. V gave up 8 bases and J gave up 4 bases; unmatched junction bases: 13. The CDR3 extends over 15 amino acids. Germline V gene lookup returns CDR1 SGHTA and CDR2 FQGNSA. CDR3 amino acids: CASRLAVRDSYGYTF. The CDR3 DNA sequence: TGTGCCAGCCGTTTAGCCGTCCGGGACAGCTATGGCTACACCTTC.

The gene calls are TRBV25-1 and TRBJ2-3; TRBD1 aligns across 8 bases. This CDR3 comprises 14 residues. With 2 bases clipped from V and 4 bases from J, the junction kept 2 bases outside the gene matches. Germline CDR1 is MGHDK and CDR2 is SYGVNS. The DNA for the CDR3 is TGTGCCAGCAGTGAACCAGGGGGCCCAGATACGCAGTATTTT. Amino acids: CASSEPGGPDTQYF.

This clone was detected a few times. V is TRBV7-3 and J is TRBJ2-1, with 7 bases identical to TRBD2. The CDR3 contains 14 residues. Trimming removed 4 bases from V and 4 bases from J; junction bases left unmatched: 4. The germline V gene has CDR1 SGHTA and CDR2 FQGTGA. Here the CDR3 reads CASSSVAGYNEQFF. The CDR3 DNA sequence: TGTGCCAGCAGCTCTGTAGCGGGTTACAATGAGCAGTTCTTC.

This clone has more than one count but fewer than ten. The chain carries TRBV20-1 and TRBJ1-1; maybe TRBD1 (5 bases). In germline, CDR1 is DFQATT, CDR2 SNEGSKA (reference sequence). The CDR3 runs 10 residues. CDR3 loop: CSAGGAEAFF. CDR3 sequence (DNA): TGCAGCGCTGGGGGGGCTGAAGCTTTCTTT.

This rearrangement joins TRBV5-1 to TRBJ1-2; TRBD1 agrees at 10 bases. CDR3 length: 15 amino acids. Trimming removed 1 base from V and 4 bases from J; junction bases left unmatched: 4. Germline V gene data show CDR1 as SGHRS and CDR2 as YFSETQ. Written as DNA, the CDR3 is TGCGCCAGCAGCTTGAGGACAGGGGGTCCCTATGGCTACACCTTC. The encoded protein is CASSLRTGGPYGYTF.

This rearrangement joins TRBV6-1 to TRBJ2-3; 11 bases line up with TRBD2. V dropped 4 bases and J dropped 5; count of bases not matched to a gene: 8. Germline V CDR1 and CDR2: MNHNS, SASEGT. There are 16 residues in the CDR3. The CDR3 protein is CASSGVTSGNGDTQYF. The CDR3 nucleotides are TGTGCCAGCAGTGGGGTGACTAGCGGGAATGGAGATACGCAGTATTTT.

J is TRBJ2-7 and V is TRBV23-1; 7 nucleotides align to TRBD2. TRBV23-1 is recorded as an ORF, its role being uncertain. Unmatched junction bases numbered 10, after V lost 8 bases and J lost 6 bases. This CDR3 has 13 residues. CDR3 protein: CASSLERGGEQYF. The CDR3 DNA follows: TGCGCCAGCTCCCTTGAGCGGGGAGGCGAGCAGTACTTC.

This rearrangement joins TRBV28 to TRBJ2-1; perhaps TRBD1 as D (5 bases). This CDR3 is built from 14 residues. The V gene lost 4 bases and the J gene lost 5 bases, with 12 bases spanning the gap. Germline V gene data show CDR1 as MDHEN and CDR2 as SYDVKM. CDR3 protein: CASSYLDSDNEQFF. CDR3 coding DNA: TGTGCCAGCAGTTATCTCGACAGCGACAATGAGCAGTTCTTC.

The DNA for the CDR3 is TGCGCCAGCAGCCAAACCCCCGGGGTCGAGCAGTACTTC. This encodes CASSQTPGVEQYF. The chain uses TRBV4-1 and TRBJ2-7; D may be TRBD2 (5 bases). Trimming pared 2 bases from V and 6 bases from J, leaving 11 bases between. This CDR3 has 13 residues. CDR1 and CDR2 (germline): MGHRA, YSYEKL.

The rearrangement uses TRBV11-2 and TRBJ2-7; 8 nucleotides agree with TRBD2. Trimming at V came to 5 bases and at J to 7 bases, leaving 10 bases not matched to a gene. The CDR3 extends over 14 amino acids. Germline values: CDR1 SGHAT, CDR2 FQNNGV. The CDR3 is CASSPKRSSGEQYF. The DNA for the CDR3 is TGTGCCAGCAGCCCCAAACGGTCTAGCGGGGAGCAGTACTTC.

The J gene is TRBJ1-2, the V gene TRBV19; D call uncertain. Germline V lookup: CDR1 LNHDA, CDR2 SQIVND (reference sequence). Trimming left V 3 bases short and J 6 bases short, with 8 bases between. CDR3 length: 12 residues. The CDR3 DNA is TGTGCCAGTAGTATCCGGGGAAATGGCTACACCTTC. As protein: CASSIRGNGYTF.

The chain has TRBV6-5 and TRBJ2-7; 13 positions match TRBD2. CDR1 and CDR2 from the germline V gene are MNHEY and SVGAGI. The CDR3 is 15 amino acids. V shed 2 bases and J 7 bases; nucleotides not matched to a gene: 5. The CDR3 here is CASSYGLAGVGEQYF. CDR3 DNA sequence: TGTGCCAGCAGTTACGGACTAGCGGGGGTAGGGGAGCAGTACTTC.

Of note for this clone: The sample holds other DNA sequences that translate to the same CDR3. CDR3 sequence: CASSLGPGRESPLHF. The CDR3 coding sequence is TGCGCCAGCAGCCTCGGGCCAGGGAGGGAATCACCCCTCCACTTT. The V call is TRBV5-1, the J call TRBJ1-6; D is perhaps TRBD1 (5 bases). Germline V lookup: CDR1 SGHRS, CDR2 YFSETQ. The CDR3 sequence is 15 residues long. Trimming removed 4 bases at V and 10 bases at J, with 18 bases between.

The chain joins TRBV5-4 to TRBJ2-3, with D tentatively TRBD1 (6 bases). Trimming stripped 4 bases from V and 1 base from J, with 16 bases between. The length of the CDR3 is 16 residues. CDR1 and CDR2 from the germline V gene are SGHNT and YYREEE (reference sequence). Here the CDR3 reads CASSPRQGSGTDTQYF. DNA for the CDR3: TGTGCCAGCAGCCCCCGCCAGGGGTCGGGCACAGATACGCAGTATTTT.

This rearrangement joins TRBV30 to TRBJ1-1; possibly TRBD1 for D (5 bases). Trimming took 5 bases from V and 5 from J, leaving 12 bases between them. Germline assignment: CDR1 GTSNPN and CDR2 SVGIG (reference sequence). The CDR3 has 12 residues. Here the CDR3 DNA reads TGTGCCTGGGGATCCAGGGCAACTGAAGCTTTCTTT. Protein: CAWGSRATEAFF. Complete variable domain (other parts from reference TRBV30 and TRBJ1-1): SQTIHQWPATLVQPVGSPLSLECTVEGTSNPNLYWYRQAAGRGLQLLFYSVGIGQISSEVPQNLSASRPQDRQFILSSKKLLLSDSGFYLCAWGSRATEAFFGQGTRLTVV.

The chain combines TRBV9 with TRBJ2-1; TRBD2 aligns across 13 bases. The CDR3 runs to 16 residues. Germline V gene sequence: CDR1 SGDLS, CDR2 YYNGEE. Unmatched junction bases numbered 4, after V lost 0 bases and J lost 7 bases. This CDR3 reads CASSVGGTSGVNEQFF. The CDR3 DNA reads TGTGCCAGCAGCGTAGGTGGGACTAGCGGGGTTAATGAGCAGTTCTTC. The full variable domain, its missing parts supplied by reference TRBV9 and TRBJ2-1, is DSGVTQTPKHLITATGQRVTLRCSPRSGDLSVYWYQQSLDQGLQFLIQYYNGEERAKGNILERFSAQQFPDLHSELNLSSLELGDSALYFCASSVGGTSGVNEQFFGPGTRLTVL.

V usage is TRBV19 and J usage is TRBJ1-2; unclear D gene. CDR3 size: 14 residues. The V end was cut by 6 bases, the J end by 3 bases, with 14 bases between. CDR1 is LNHDA and CDR2 is SQIVND in the germline V gene (reference sequence). The CDR3 bases are TGTGCCAGTAGCCAGCCTCCTGAGGACTATGGCTACACCTTC. It encodes CASSQPPEDYGYTF.

The CDR3 is CASSLNGGGKETQYF. In DNA form, the CDR3 reads TGTGCCAGCAGCTTAAACGGGGGGGGAAAAGAGACCCAGTACTTC. This chain uses TRBV11-2 with TRBJ2-5, with 8 positions matching TRBD2. Germline V lookup: CDR1 SGHAT, CDR2 FQNNGV. V was pared by 2 bases and J by 3 bases, with 5 bases of the junction left unmatched. CDR3 length: 15 amino acids.

The chain couples TRBV19 to TRBJ1-5, with 9 bases identical to TRBD1. V lost 4 bases to trimming and J lost 1 base; unmatched junction nucleotides: 2. The CDR3 loop spans 15 amino acids. Germline CDR1 LNHDA, CDR2 SQIVND (reference sequence). CDR3 bases: TGTGCCAGTAGTAAGACAGGGGGGAGCAATCAGCCCCAGCATTTT. Its protein product is CASSKTGGSNQPQHF.

The rearrangement uses TRBV7-9 and TRBJ2-1, with a weak D call TRBD2 (5 bases). CDR3 length: 16 amino acids. Germline assignment: CDR1 SEHNR and CDR2 FQNEAQ (reference sequence). Trimming removed 5 bases at V and 0 bases at J, with 14 bases between. This CDR3 reads CASSPTDGSSYNEQFF. Written as DNA, the CDR3 is TGTGCCAGCAGCCCGACGGATGGGAGCTCCTACAATGAGCAGTTCTTC.